The 17 T cell receptor beta chains below were found in one sample sequenced in a study of T-cell memory formation after mild COVID-19. TCRdb re-derived calls from the 5' RACE reads in MiXCR, one entry per CDR3 protein. Altogether 200,000 to 300,000 distinct CDR3 sequences are present, roughly a sixth being singletons, with the ten largest covering 22%. The source material was PBMCs or a T cell subset sorted from them (not recorded which). The receptors come from a man between 18 and 35 years old who had mild COVID-19 (a few samples of this study predate the infection). Cell type and time point are not known.

The rearrangement links TRBV6-6 to TRBJ2-7; TRBD1 might be the D (5 bases). This CDR3 has 13 residues. The germline V gene encodes CDR1 MNHNY and CDR2 SVGAGI (reference sequence). V was cut by 5 bases and J by 2 bases, with 10 bases left in between. CDR3 sequence: CASSNQGTYEQYF. The CDR3 coding sequence is TGTGCCAGCAGTAACCAGGGTACCTACGAGCAGTACTTC.

The CDR3 region is CASRLWGSAGTDTQYF. The CDR3 DNA follows: TGTGCCAGCAGGCTGTGGGGTAGCGCTGGCACAGATACGCAGTATTTT. V is TRBV27 and J is TRBJ2-3; D possibly corresponds to TRBD2 (5 bases). This CDR3 is built from 16 residues. Trimming took 6 bases from V and 1 from J, leaving 17 bases between them. The germline V gene encodes CDR1 MNHEY and CDR2 SMNVEV (reference sequence).

Only a few counts were recorded for this clonotype. The chain couples TRBV29-1 to TRBJ2-3; no firm D call. The CDR3 extends over 12 amino acids. With 6 bases removed from V and 3 bases from J, the gap between germline ends came to 10 bases. Germline CDR1 SQVTM, CDR2 ANQGSEA. CDR3: CSVRSQTDTQYF. CDR3 DNA sequence: TGCAGCGTCCGATCGCAGACAGATACGCAGTATTTT.

CDR3 nucleotides: TGCGCCAGCAGCTCAACCCCGACCGGGACAGGGGCCTGGAATGAGCAGTTCTTC. Amino acids: CASSSTPTGTGAWNEQFF. V is TRBV5-1 and J is TRBJ2-1; TRBD1 matches 10 bases. Germline V gene lookup returns CDR1 SGHRS and CDR2 YFSETQ. The CDR3 runs to 18 residues. The V gene end was trimmed by 3 bases and the J gene end by 7 bases; junction bases not matched to a gene: 16.

This clonotype is medium-sized (0.01 to 0.1%) within its sample. The chain links TRBV4-2 to TRBJ2-3, with TRBD2 matching over 12 bases. The V gene's germline CDR1 is LGHNA and CDR2 YNFKEQ. CDR3 length equals 16 residues. V lost 1 base, J lost 3 bases, and 2 bases stayed unmatched. The CDR3 DNA reads as TGTGCCAGCAGCCAAGCACTAGCGGGGGGTACAGATACGCAGTATTTT. It codes for CASSQALAGGTDTQYF.

This clonotype was detected only a few times. A read error may produce the germline difference seen at one junction end. The chain is built from TRBV4-1 and TRBJ2-7, with TRBD1 matching over 12 bases. The CDR3 extends over 14 amino acids. Looked up from germline, CDR1 is MGHRA and CDR2 is YSYEKL. The DNA for the CDR3 is TGCGCCAGCAGCCGCCGGGACAGGGGGCAGGAGCGGTACTTC. It specifies CASSRRDRGQERYF.

This clonotype was observed a few times. The chain recombines TRBV5-1 with TRBJ1-2; 8 bases map to TRBD1. There are 14 residues in the CDR3. J gave up 5 bases and V 4 bases, and 7 bases lay outside the gene matches. Germline lookup yields CDR1 SGHRS and CDR2 YFSETQ. The CDR3 reads CASSTGGLGYGYTF. The CDR3 nucleotides read TGCGCCAGCAGCACAGGGGGATTGGGTTATGGCTACACCTTC.

This clonotype was counted a few times. The V and J genes are TRBV20-1 and TRBJ1-2; a possible D gene is TRBD1 (5 bases). CDR1 DFQATT and CDR2 SNEGSKA come from the germline V gene (reference sequence). Trimming pared 3 bases from V and 1 base from J, leaving 9 bases between. There are 13 residues in the CDR3. The CDR3 DNA is TGCAGTGCTAGGGCTGACAGTAACTATGGCTACACCTTC. It is translated as CSARADSNYGYTF.

This chain joins TRBV20-1 and TRBJ1-3; tentatively, D is TRBD1 (5 bases). V lost 5 bases and J 1 base, leaving 15 bases between the germline ends. Looked up from germline, CDR1 is DFQATT and CDR2 is SNEGSKA (reference sequence). The CDR3 totals 15 residues. CDR3 sequence reads: CSARGDGPSGNTIYF. The DNA of the CDR3 is TGCAGTGCTCGAGGGGACGGCCCTTCTGGAAACACCATATATTTT.

This clonotype was counted between two and nine times. The J gene is TRBJ1-1, the V gene TRBV6-1; D uncertain. There are 11 residues in the CDR3. The germline CDR1 and CDR2 sequences are MNHNS and SASEGT. The V end lost 7 bases, the J end lost 8 bases, and 11 bases lay between the germline ends. The CDR3 nucleotides are TGTGCCAGCACGGAGTCTTCCGAAGCTTTCTTT. Encoded protein: CASTESSEAFF.

This clonotype was recorded a few times. This chain uses TRBV20-1 with TRBJ1-2, with D hard to call. Germline CDR1 DFQATT, CDR2 SNEGSKA (reference sequence). The CDR3 is 13 residues long. V lost 4 bases to trimming and J lost 6 bases, with 15 bases between them. The CDR3 DNA reads as TGCAGTGCTATGGTCTCGTCTGTCAATGGCTACACCTTC. Translating gives CSAMVSSVNGYTF.

In its sample, this clonotype was seen a few times. This sequence joins TRBV12-3 or TRBV12-4 and TRBJ2-3; D gene uncertain. This CDR3 is built from 11 residues. V lost 5 bases, J lost 6 bases, and 6 bases lay in between. CDR3 sequence (DNA): TGTGCCAGCAGTATCGGTGATACGCAGTATTTT. Amino acid sequence: CASSIGDTQYF.

The rearrangement joins TRBV5-1 to TRBJ2-5; D perhaps matches TRBD1 (6 bases). Trimming shortened V by 7 bases and J by 5 bases, and 24 bases separated the two germline ends. Germline loops: CDR1 SGHRS, CDR2 YFSETQ. This CDR3 has 16 amino acids. The CDR3, as DNA: TGCGCCAGCTCCTCAAGGGCCTCAGGGGCTGGTGAGACCCAGTACTTC. Encoded protein: CASSSRASGAGETQYF.

This clonotype was recorded at least ten times. This chain joins TRBV10-3 and TRBJ2-1, with no clear D. V gave up 4 bases and J gave up 1 base, with 8 bases separating them. Germline CDR1 ENHRY, CDR2 SYGVKD. CDR3 size: 14 residues. CDR3 sequence: CAISGGPSYNEQFF. For the CDR3, the DNA is TGTGCCATCAGTGGGGGTCCTTCCTACAATGAGCAGTTCTTC.

This clonotype was recorded a few times. The rearrangement links TRBV7-2 to TRBJ2-1; TRBD1 agrees at 8 bases. This CDR3 spans 15 amino acids. V lost 2 bases and J lost 4; bases outside the gene matches: 4. The germline gives CDR1 SGHTA, CDR2 FQGNSA. The CDR3 DNA is TGTGCCAGCAGCTTAATTGGGACAGGATACAATGAGCAGTTCTTC. Amino acid sequence: CASSLIGTGYNEQFF.

This clonotype was seen more than once but under ten times. In DNA, the CDR3 is TGTGCCAGCTCTCCCCTTATGGGTTACGAGCAGTACGTC. This encodes CASSPLMGYEQYV. The chain joins TRBV18 to TRBJ2-7; the D is unclear. The CDR3 is 13 residues long. V lost 6 bases and J lost 4, with 13 bases in between. Germline CDR1 is KGHSH and CDR2 is LQKENI.

The rearrangement links TRBV29-1 to TRBJ2-4; TRBD2 agrees at 10 bases. The CDR3 length is 16 residues. Germline CDR1 and CDR2: SQVTM and ANQGSEA. J lost 6 bases, V lost 4 bases, and 12 bases had no gene match. CDR3 protein: CSVVGLAGVGGNIQYF. CDR3 sequence (DNA): TGCAGCGTTGTCGGTCTAGCGGGGGTCGGTGGAAACATTCAGTACTTC.